These T cell receptor beta chains were read from a single sample in a study of shared clonotypes between healthy human individuals. Repertoires were generated with immunoSEQ multiplex PCR, while TCRdb's copy carries only in-frame clones and drops some. Among over 700,000 clones listed, 55% to 75% were seen once. Sequencing was performed on memory CD4+ T cells sorted from blood. The receptors were sampled from a woman between 25 and 40 years old in good health. The CDR3 runs from the conserved cysteine through the conserved F or W. Each record gives: D gene, V gene, J gene, clone size, CDR3 protein, CDR3 DNA. D genes are given only for firm matches. A clone size is listed for some rows: how often the clone was seen (once, few, many), or a class if it is expanded.

D: -
V: TRBV7-6
J: TRBJ2-1
size: few
CDR3: CASSLEADSSYNEQFF
DNA: TGTGCCAGCAGCTTAGAGGCGGACAGCTCCTACAATGAGCAGTTCTTC

D: TRBD1
V: TRBV6-5
J: TRBJ1-2
size: -
CDR3: CAIQAGQTHNYGYTF
DNA: TGTGCCATTCAGGCGGGACAGACGCATAACTATGGCTACACCTTC

D: TRBD2
V: TRBV10-1
J: TRBJ2-2
size: -
CDR3: CASSPLAGVTGELFF
DNA: TGCGCCAGCAGCCCGCTAGCGGGAGTAACCGGGGAGCTGTTTTTT

D: -
V: TRBV27
J: TRBJ1-2
size: -
CDR3: CASSSDRNYGYTF
DNA: TGTGCCAGCAGCTCCGACAGAAACTATGGCTACACCTTC

D: -
V: TRBV11-2
J: TRBJ2-3
size: -
CDR3: CASSSRTAVYDTQYF
DNA: TGTGCCAGCAGCTCTAGGACCGCGGTCTACGATACGCAGTATTTT

D: -
V: TRBV6-6
J: TRBJ1-1
size: -
CDR3: CASNSRYRGEAFF
DNA: TGTGCCAGCAACTCACGATATCGGGGTGAAGCTTTCTTT

D: TRBD1
V: TRBV4-1
J: TRBJ2-7
size: -
CDR3: CASSQRAGGNPAYEQYF
DNA: TGCGCCAGCAGCCAAAGGGCAGGGGGAAACCCCGCCTACGAGCAGTACTTC

D: -
V: TRBV11-2
J: TRBJ1-5
size: -
CDR3: CASSSGVHQPQHF
DNA: TGTGCCAGCAGCTCCGGGGTTCATCAGCCCCAGCATTTT

D: TRBD1
V: TRBV19
J: TRBJ1-1
size: once
CDR3: CASSGGTGGLSSAAFF
DNA: TGTGCCAGTAGTGGGGGGACAGGGGGCCTAAGCTCGGCGGCTTTCTTT

D: TRBD2
V: TRBV7-2
J: TRBJ2-3
size: -
CDR3: CASSPRTSGTDTQYF
DNA: TGTGCCAGCAGCCCCCGGACTAGCGGCACAGATACGCAGTATTTT

D: -
V: TRBV7-9
J: TRBJ2-2
size: -
CDR3: CASSAPGHNTGELFF
DNA: TGTGCCAGCAGCGCACCGGGACACAACACCGGGGAGCTGTTTTTT

D: TRBD1
V: TRBV7-9
J: TRBJ1-4
size: -
CDR3: CASSPDRGRDEKLFF
DNA: TGTGCCAGCAGCCCCGACAGGGGGCGCGATGAAAAACTGTTTTTT

D: TRBD1
V: TRBV11-3
J: TRBJ2-1
size: -
CDR3: CASSPKTSGTGAYNEQFF
DNA: TGTGCCAGCAGCCCAAAAACTTCCGGGACAGGGGCATACAATGAGCAGTTCTTC

D: -
V: TRBV7-9
J: TRBJ2-5
size: -
CDR3: CASSLLRGEQYF
DNA: TGTGCCAGCAGCCTCTTACGTGGGGAGCAGTACTTC

D: TRBD2
V: TRBV18
J: TRBJ2-1
size: -
CDR3: CASSPKRENYIDEQFF
DNA: TGTGCCAGCTCACCTAAGCGGGAGAATTACATCGATGAGCAGTTCTTC

D: TRBD2
V: TRBV5-1
J: TRBJ2-7
size: -
CDR3: CASSSVVAGRRYEQYF
DNA: TGCGCCAGCAGCTCCGTCGTAGCGGGAAGAAGGTACGAGCAGTACTTC

D: TRBD1
V: TRBV10-3
J: TRBJ1-1
size: -
CDR3: CAISESSNRGTEAFF
DNA: TGTGCCATCAGTGAGTCGAGTAACAGGGGAACTGAAGCTTTCTTT

D: -
V: TRBV9
J: TRBJ2-5
size: -
CDR3: CASSVEPPQETQYF
DNA: TGTGCCAGCAGCGTAGAACCCCCCCAAGAGACCCAGTACTTC

D: -
V: TRBV2
J: TRBJ2-3
size: -
CDR3: CASGLLAMDTQYF
DNA: TGTGCCAGCGGATTACTAGCTATGGATACGCAGTATTTT

D: -
V: TRBV29-1
J: TRBJ2-7
size: -
CDR3: CSVESGYEQYF
DNA: TGCAGCGTTGAATCGGGGTACGAGCAGTACTTC

D: -
V: TRBV6-5
J: TRBJ1-4
size: -
CDR3: CASSYSRGKLFF
DNA: TGTGCCAGCAGTTACTCAAGGGGAAAACTGTTTTTT

D: -
V: TRBV18
J: TRBJ1-3
size: once
CDR3: CASSQGFGNTIYF
DNA: TGTGCCAGCTCACAAGGGTTTGGAAACACCATATATTTT

D: -
V: TRBV4-1
J: TRBJ2-3
size: -
CDR3: CASSPSSGGTDTQYF
DNA: TGCGCCAGCAGCCCTAGCTCTGGGGGGACAGATACGCAGTATTTT

D: TRBD2
V: TRBV7-8
J: TRBJ2-3
size: -
CDR3: CASHPVGGSTDTQYF
DNA: TGTGCCAGCCACCCGGTCGGGGGGAGCACAGATACGCAGTATTTT

D: TRBD2
V: TRBV11-2
J: TRBJ2-1
size: -
CDR3: CASSHSGRAGNEQFF
DNA: TGTGCCAGCAGCCATAGCGGGAGGGCCGGGAATGAGCAGTTCTTC

D: -
V: TRBV7-3
J: TRBJ1-5
size: few
CDR3: CASSPGSQGNQPQHF
DNA: TGTGCCAGCAGCCCAGGATCGCAGGGGAATCAGCCCCAGCATTTT

D: TRBD2
V: TRBV4-2
J: TRBJ2-4
size: -
CDR3: CASSEETSVKNIQYF
DNA: TGTGCCAGCAGCGAAGAGACTAGCGTCAAAAACATTCAGTACTTC

D: -
V: TRBV5-6
J: TRBJ2-7
size: -
CDR3: CASSFNLKEQYF
DNA: TGTGCCAGCAGCTTTAATTTGAAAGAGCAGTACTTC

D: TRBD1
V: TRBV28
J: TRBJ1-2
size: -
CDR3: CATRTGGFYGYTF
DNA: TGTGCCACCAGGACAGGGGGCTTCTATGGCTACACCTTC

D: TRBD1
V: TRBV28
J: TRBJ2-7
size: few
CDR3: CASSLDRVYEQYF
DNA: TGTGCCAGCAGTTTAGACAGGGTCTACGAGCAGTACTTC

D: TRBD1
V: TRBV28
J: TRBJ1-2
size: -
CDR3: CASSPTGANRYGYTF
DNA: TGTGCCAGCAGTCCGACAGGGGCAAATCGGTATGGCTACACCTTC

D: -
V: TRBV25-1
J: TRBJ1-1
size: -
CDR3: CASSESSTNTEAFF
DNA: TGTGCCAGCAGTGAATCGAGCACGAACACTGAAGCTTTCTTT

D: -
V: TRBV4-1
J: TRBJ2-1
size: once
CDR3: CASSPGMARGSVTYNEQFF
DNA: TGCGCCAGCAGCCCTGGGATGGCCCGCGGTAGCGTCACCTACAATGAGCAGTTCTTC

D: -
V: TRBV11-2
J: TRBJ1-4
size: -
CDR3: CASSDYRDRKKKLFF
DNA: TGTGCCAGCAGCGATTACCGGGACCGGAAGAAAAAACTGTTTTTT

D: -
V: TRBV19
J: TRBJ1-1
size: few
CDR3: CASSIIRDTEAFF
DNA: TGTGCCAGTAGTATAATCAGGGACACTGAAGCTTTCTTT

D: TRBD1
V: TRBV30
J: TRBJ2-1
size: -
CDR3: CAWSHNRGSEQFF
DNA: TGTGCCTGGAGTCATAACAGGGGAAGTGAGCAGTTCTTC

D: TRBD2
V: TRBV5-1
J: TRBJ2-7
size: -
CDR3: CASSLSREGEQYF
DNA: TGCGCCAGCAGCTTAAGCAGGGAGGGCGAGCAGTACTTC

D: -
V: TRBV6-4
J: TRBJ2-3
size: -
CDR3: CASSDVEGADTQYF
DNA: TGTGCCAGCAGTGACGTCGAGGGGGCAGATACGCAGTATTTT

D: -
V: TRBV27
J: TRBJ2-7
size: -
CDR3: CASSPQAYYEQYF
DNA: TGTGCCAGCAGTCCCCAGGCCTACTACGAGCAGTACTTC

D: TRBD2
V: TRBV5-1
J: TRBJ2-7
size: few
CDR3: CASSTPLAGVDEQYF
DNA: TGCGCCAGCAGCACCCCCCTAGCGGGAGTCGACGAGCAGTACTTC

D: -
V: TRBV19
J: TRBJ1-5
size: -
CDR3: CASSIGGAKGFRQPQHF
DNA: TGTGCCAGTAGTATAGGTGGGGCCAAGGGGTTCCGCCAGCCCCAGCATTTT

D: -
V: TRBV5-1
J: TRBJ2-1
size: -
CDR3: CASSAGSYNEQFF
DNA: TGCGCCAGCAGCGCGGGAAGTTACAATGAGCAGTTCTTC

D: -
V: TRBV25-1
J: TRBJ2-5
size: -
CDR3: CASSEVKGRETQYF
DNA: TGTGCCAGCAGTGAAGTTAAGGGCAGGGAGACCCAGTACTTC

D: -
V: TRBV19
J: TRBJ1-3
size: -
CDR3: CASSMDPRNTIYF
DNA: TGTGCCAGTAGTATGGATCCTAGAAACACCATATATTTT

D: -
V: TRBV11-2
J: TRBJ2-7
size: -
CDR3: CASSLRSPSGYYEQYF
DNA: TGTGCCAGCAGCTTAAGATCCCCCAGTGGGTACTACGAGCAGTACTTC

D: -
V: TRBV27
J: TRBJ1-1
size: -
CDR3: CASSKIQGTEAFF
DNA: TGTGCCAGCAGCAAGATACAGGGCACTGAAGCTTTCTTT

D: -
V: TRBV30
J: TRBJ2-2
size: -
CDR3: CAWSVLTPPGELFF
DNA: TGTGCCTGGAGTGTACTTACCCCCCCCGGGGAGCTGTTTTTT

D: -
V: TRBV7-2
J: TRBJ1-1
size: -
CDR3: CASRRQADTEAFF
DNA: TGTGCCAGCAGGCGACAGGCTGACACTGAAGCTTTCTTT

D: TRBD2
V: TRBV11-2
J: TRBJ2-7
size: -
CDR3: CASSLEGLAGVNEQYF
DNA: TGTGCCAGCAGCTTAGAGGGACTAGCGGGAGTCAACGAGCAGTACTTC

D: TRBD2
V: TRBV30
J: TRBJ2-5
size: once
CDR3: CAWSVGLASTETQYF
DNA: TGTGCCTGGAGTGTTGGACTAGCGAGTACGGAGACCCAGTACTTC

D: -
V: TRBV11-1
J: TRBJ2-7
size: -
CDR3: CASSSWWGYEQYF
DNA: TGTGCCAGCAGCTCGTGGTGGGGCTACGAGCAGTACTTC

D: -
V: TRBV27
J: TRBJ1-5
size: -
CDR3: CASSLRGRPGQPQHF
DNA: TGTGCCAGCAGTTTAAGGGGCAGGCCCGGTCAGCCCCAGCATTTT

D: -
V: TRBV7-8
J: TRBJ2-5
size: many
CDR3: CASSLGQETQYF
DNA: TGTGCCAGCAGCTTGGGACAAGAGACCCAGTACTTC

D: TRBD2
V: TRBV15
J: TRBJ2-1
size: -
CDR3: CATSRAIGLAGSSYNEQFF
DNA: TGTGCCACCAGCAGAGCAATAGGACTAGCGGGATCCTCCTACAATGAGCAGTTCTTC

D: TRBD1
V: TRBV7-9
J: TRBJ2-5
size: -
CDR3: CASSFRDRETQYF
DNA: TGTGCCAGCAGCTTCCGGGACAGAGAGACCCAGTACTTC

D: -
V: TRBV19
J: TRBJ2-5
size: -
CDR3: CASSDGRIPSMPGETQYF
DNA: TGTGCCAGTAGTGACGGAAGAATTCCTAGTATGCCGGGAGAGACCCAGTACTTC

D: TRBD2
V: TRBV10-3
J: TRBJ2-1
size: -
CDR3: CAVTPLAATNEQFF
DNA: TGTGCCGTAACACCACTAGCGGCGACCAATGAGCAGTTCTTC

D: -
V: TRBV18
J: TRBJ1-1
size: -
CDR3: CASSPTDYTEAFF
DNA: TGTGCCAGCTCACCGACGGACTACACTGAAGCTTTCTTT